Listed here are 26 T cell receptor beta chains from one sample, sequenced in a study of blood T cell repertoires in COVID-19. Profiling relied on immunoSEQ multiplex PCR, and the TCRdb table lists in-frame clones only, not all of them. The sample carries fewer than 80,000 clones, around 90% recorded once. The source material was peripheral blood. Receptor source: a human donor in a cohort sampled during active COVID-19.

This clone appeared a single time. V gene TRBV30 combines with J gene TRBJ1-3; TRBD1 is a possible D gene (5 bases). The germline gives CDR1 GTSNPN, CDR2 SVGIG (reference sequence). V shed 0 bases and J shed 4 bases, with 10 bases lying between them. The CDR3 runs 14 residues. The CDR3 is CAWSVLSGGNTIYF. In DNA form, the CDR3 reads TGTGCCTGGAGTGTATTGTCAGGGGGAAACACCATATATTTT.

The rearrangement uses TRBV5-1 and TRBJ2-7, with D possibly matching TRBD2 (6 bases). The CDR3 sequence is 15 residues long. Germline assignment: CDR1 SGHRS and CDR2 YFSETQ. Trimming removed 0 bases from V and 3 bases from J, with 13 bases in between. CDR3 sequence (DNA): TGCGCCAGCAGCTTGGACGGGAGAGGGGACTACGAGCAGTACTTC. Its translation is CASSLDGRGDYEQYF.

The rearrangement uses TRBV28 and TRBJ1-2; tentative D call: TRBD1 (6 bases). CDR1 MDHEN and CDR2 SYDVKM come from the germline V gene. Trimming removed 4 bases from V and 0 bases from J, with 12 bases in between. The CDR3 runs 15 residues. Here the CDR3 reads CASSSDGTTNYGYTF. CDR3 in DNA: TGTGCCAGCAGTTCGGACGGGACAACTAACTATGGCTACACCTTC.

The rearrangement uses TRBV11-2 and TRBJ2-2, with 7 bases fitting TRBD2. The CDR3 loop spans 11 amino acids. V shed 5 bases and J 13 bases; nucleotides not matched to a gene: 4. Germline V gives CDR1 SGHAT, CDR2 FQNNGV. The CDR3 spells CASSPGRGLFF. The CDR3 DNA reads as TGTGCCAGCAGCCCAGGGAGGGGGCTGTTTTTT.

This sequence joins TRBV5-1 and TRBJ2-7; maybe TRBD2 (6 bases). In germline, CDR1 is SGHRS, CDR2 YFSETQ. Trimming took 4 bases from V and 2 from J, leaving 19 bases between them. This CDR3 is 16 amino acids long. CDR3 nucleotides: TGCGCCAGCAGCGTTGACTCTTCGGGACTGCCCTACGAGCAGTACTTC. This translates into CASSVDSSGLPYEQYF.

This chain joins TRBV29-1 and TRBJ1-2; tentative D call: TRBD1 (5 bases). V was trimmed by 0 bases and J by 6 bases, leaving 20 bases between them. This CDR3 spans 16 amino acids. The germline CDR1 and CDR2 sequences are SQVTM and ANQGSEA. CDR3: CSVEDPRTPLRDGYTF. The CDR3 nucleotides are TGCAGCGTTGAAGACCCTAGGACACCCTTAAGGGATGGCTACACCTTC.

This clone has just one count. The rearrangement uses TRBV11-2 and TRBJ2-3; D not certain. V was pared by 2 bases and J by 5 bases, with 11 bases between. The CDR3 sequence is 14 residues long. From germline, CDR1 is SGHAT and CDR2 FQNNGV. CDR3 in DNA: TGTGCCAGCAGCTTAACTACGAGTGGAGATACGCAGTATTTT. Translated: CASSLTTSGDTQYF.

The chain recombines TRBV25-1 with TRBJ1-6; the match to TRBD1 covers 7 bases. This CDR3 comprises 12 residues. J was trimmed by 13 bases and V by 7 bases; bases with no gene match: 7. Germline assignment: CDR1 MGHDK and CDR2 SYGVNS. The CDR3 DNA is TGTGCCAGCACGGGACAGCGTCTGCCCCTCCACTTT. This translates into CASTGQRLPLHF.

V gene TRBV21-1 combines with J gene TRBJ1-5; TRBD1, the D gene given by the table, was not confirmed from the DNA. TRBV21-1 is assigned pseudogene status. CDR3 size: 16 residues. The CDR3 bases are TGTGCCAGCAGCAAACCATGGCAGGAAGCCAATCAGCCCCAGCATTTT. As protein: CASSKPWQEANQPQHF.

The V and J genes are TRBV5-5 and TRBJ1-2; 12 bases align to TRBD1. The germline CDR1 and CDR2 sequences are SGHKS and YYEKEE (reference sequence). CDR3 length: 15 amino acids. V shed 2 bases and J 7 bases; nucleotides not matched to a gene: 6. As DNA, the CDR3 is TGTGCCAGCAGCTTTGGGGACAGGGGGCAAGGTGGCTACACCTTC. Its translation is CASSFGDRGQGGYTF.

This clone came up a few times. The chain combines TRBV21-1 with TRBJ2-7; the DNA was not compared with TRBD1, the D call given in the table. TRBV21-1 is recorded as a pseudogene. The CDR3 loop spans 14 amino acids. The CDR3 coding sequence is TGTGCCTCACTGGAAACAGGGGGACCCTACGAGCAGTACTTC. It encodes CASLETGGPYEQYF.

The chain has TRBV15 and TRBJ2-2, with 9 bases lining up with TRBD2. The CDR3 sequence is 15 residues long. CDR1 and CDR2 (germline): LNHNV, YYDKDF (reference sequence). Trimming took 8 bases from V and 5 from J; bases not matched to a gene: 9. The CDR3 spells CATGRGLAGTGELFF. The CDR3 nucleotides are TGTGCCACCGGAAGAGGGCTAGCGGGGACCGGGGAGCTGTTTTTT.

This clone was found once. J is TRBJ1-1 and V is TRBV19, with D possibly TRBD1 on 5 matching bases. Between the trimmed V and J ends, which lost 3 bases and 2 bases, there was a span of 10 bases. CDR1 and CDR2 (germline): LNHDA, SQIVND (reference sequence). The CDR3 length is 14 residues. CDR3 amino acids: CASSISGPNTEAFF. The CDR3 region has the DNA TGTGCCAGTAGTATCTCAGGGCCTAACACTGAAGCTTTCTTT.

This chain joins TRBV6-6 and TRBJ2-4; D remains unclear. Germline-derived CDR1 and CDR2 are MNHNY and SVGAGI (reference sequence). V was trimmed by 7 bases and J by 2 bases, leaving 12 bases between them. This CDR3 has 14 amino acids. The CDR3 sequence is CASTHLVSKNIQYF. CDR3 nucleotide sequence: TGTGCCAGCACCCATTTAGTGTCCAAAAACATTCAGTACTTC.

The chain links TRBV11-3 to TRBJ1-1; D gene uncertain. This CDR3 has 14 residues. Germline V CDR1 and CDR2: SGHNT, YENEEA. V shed 5 bases and J shed 6 bases, with 16 bases lying between them. The CDR3 bases are TGTGCCAGCAGCCATCGAGGAGTAGCCCCTGAAGCTTTCTTT. It codes for CASSHRGVAPEAFF.

The chain couples TRBV5-1 to TRBJ2-1; TRBD2 matches 13 bases. The germline V gene encodes CDR1 SGHRS and CDR2 YFSETQ. After removal of 10 bases from V and 7 bases from J, the junction contained 17 bases not matched to a gene. This CDR3 comprises 17 residues. As DNA, the CDR3 is TGCGCCTCCGCCAGGAGCACGGGACTAGCGGGGTTTAATGAGCAGTTCTTC. Translation gives CASARSTGLAGFNEQFF. Based on the CDR3 plus reference TRBV5-1 and TRBJ2-1, the full variable domain is KAGVTQTPRYLIKTRGQQVTLSCSPISGHRSVSWYQQTPGQGLQFLFEYFSETQRNKGNFPGRFSGRQFSNSRSEMNVSTLELGDSALYLCASARSTGLAGFNEQFFGPGTRLTVL.

V is TRBV12-5 and J is TRBJ1-3; no firm D call. CDR3 length: 14 residues. Germline values: CDR1 LGHNT, CDR2 FRNRAP. Trimming stripped 6 bases from V and 3 bases from J, with 12 bases between. The CDR3 coding sequence is TGTGCTAGTGGCCCTAGGAATATTGGAAACACCATATATTTT. Translating gives CASGPRNIGNTIYF.

The rearrangement joins TRBV7-6 to TRBJ2-7; D possibly corresponds to TRBD1 (5 bases). The CDR3 has 15 residues. The germline V gene encodes CDR1 SGHVS and CDR2 FNYEAQ. With 6 bases removed from V and 0 bases from J, the gap between germline ends came to 15 bases. The CDR3 DNA is TGTGCCAGCAGTTCCAGCCAGGGAAGCTCCTACGAGCAGTACTTC. This translates into CASSSSQGSSYEQYF.

This chain joins TRBV30 and TRBJ1-2; 7 nucleotides agree with TRBD1. Trimming took 3 bases from V and 0 from J; bases not matched to a gene: 1. There are 13 residues in the CDR3. CDR1 and CDR2 from the germline V gene are GTSNPN and SVGIG (reference sequence). The CDR3 is CAWRGTANYGYTF. The CDR3 bases are TGTGCCTGGAGGGGGACAGCTAACTATGGCTACACCTTC.

The chain couples TRBV7-9 to TRBJ2-1, with no clear D. Germline loops: CDR1 SEHNR, CDR2 FQNEAQ (reference sequence). V lost 4 bases to trimming and J lost 4 bases, with 5 bases between them. This CDR3 has 12 residues. Written as DNA, the CDR3 is TGTGCCAGCAGCTCGACTTACAATGAGCAGTTCTTC. It is translated as CASSSTYNEQFF.

The chain joins TRBV15 to TRBJ2-5; 7 nucleotides line up with TRBD2. Germline CDR1 reads LNHNV; CDR2 reads YYDKDF (reference sequence). The CDR3 spans 14 residues. Trimming cost V 2 bases and J 5 bases; bases outside gene matches: 5. The CDR3 spells CATSRSTSPETQYF. The CDR3 bases are TGTGCCACCAGCAGATCGACTAGCCCGGAGACCCAGTACTTC.

This chain connects TRBV12-3 or TRBV12-4 to TRBJ1-4, with D perhaps TRBD1 (5 bases). CDR3 length: 12 residues. V lost 8 bases to trimming and J lost 8 bases, with 12 bases between them. This CDR3 is CASRGGGEKLFF. For the CDR3, the DNA is TGTGCCAGCCGGGGGGGAGGAGAAAAACTGTTTTTT.

V and J are TRBV18 and TRBJ2-1, with TRBD1 identical over 7 bases. Per germline, CDR1 KGHSH and CDR2 LQKENI. Unmatched junction bases numbered 3, after V lost 2 bases and J lost 8 bases. The CDR3 is 13 amino acids. CDR3 coding DNA: TGTGCCAGCTCACCAGGGCAGGGGGATGAGCAGTTCTTC. Its protein is CASSPGQGDEQFF.

This chain joins TRBV18 and TRBJ2-1, with D perhaps TRBD2 (6 bases). The CDR3 covers 13 residues. In germline, CDR1 is KGHSH, CDR2 LQKENI. V gave up 3 bases and J gave up 5 bases, with 8 bases separating them. CDR3 sequence reads: CASSPIADNEQFF. The CDR3 nucleotides read TGTGCCAGCTCACCGATAGCGGACAATGAGCAGTTCTTC.

V is TRBV4-3 and J is TRBJ2-7; 14 bases align to TRBD2. CDR1 LGHNA and CDR2 YSLEER come from the germline V gene. Trimming cost V 2 bases and J 2 bases; bases outside gene matches: 8. The CDR3 length is 18 residues. CDR3 coding DNA: TGCGCCAGCAGCCAAACCGGGACTAGCGGGAGTTTCCCCTACGAGCAGTACTTC. This gives the protein CASSQTGTSGSFPYEQYF.

The gene calls are TRBV5-1 and TRBJ1-1, with 7 bases aligning to TRBD1. The germline gives CDR1 SGHRS, CDR2 YFSETQ. CDR3 length: 15 residues. V was pared by 4 bases and J by 1 base, with 7 bases of the junction left unmatched. The CDR3 sequence is CASSLRGGRNTEAFF. CDR3 DNA: TGCGCCAGCAGCCTCCGAGGGGGCCGGAACACTGAAGCTTTCTTT.